Below, 5 T cell receptor beta chains from the same sample are listed, as sequenced in a study of OX40 agonist ivuxolimab in advanced cancers. Here immunoSEQ multiplex PCR was the method, and the copy in TCRdb shows in-frame clones only, minus some. This table has more than 80,000 clones, around 90% appearing once. The sequenced sample was CD4+ or CD8+ T cells sorted from blood, obtained in a trial of the OX40 agonist ivuxolimab. The receptors were gathered from an adult with an advanced solid tumor such as melanoma, head and neck, liver or kidney cancer.

To note about this clone: Other DNA sequences in this specimen translate into the identical CDR3. This chain uses TRBV28 with TRBJ2-7, with D hard to call. Between the trimmed V and J ends, which lost 3 bases and 4 bases, there was a span of 7 bases. The CDR3 covers 12 residues. Germline V gene data show CDR1 as MDHEN and CDR2 as SYDVKM. CDR3 DNA sequence: TGTGCCAGCAGTTTGAGCACTTACGAGCAGTACTTC. It is translated as CASSLSTYEQYF.

This chain links TRBV29-1 with TRBJ2-7, with 8 bases that match TRBD2. Trimming took 4 bases from V and 5 from J; bases not matched to a gene: 10. The CDR3 totals 14 residues. CDR1 SQVTM and CDR2 ANQGSEA come from the germline V gene. The CDR3 here is CSVGGSGSLDEQYF. In DNA, the CDR3 is TGCAGCGTTGGTGGAAGCGGGAGCCTCGACGAGCAGTACTTC.

The J gene is TRBJ2-7, the V gene TRBV4-2, with D possibly TRBD1 on 5 matching bases. Trimming removed 2 bases at V and 2 bases at J, with 10 bases between. The CDR3 spans 14 residues. Germline-derived CDR1 and CDR2 are LGHNA and YNFKEQ. CDR3 in DNA: TGTGCCAGCAGCCAACCAGGGTTTCCCTACGAGCAGTACTTC. Translated, it gives CASSQPGFPYEQYF.

V is TRBV19 and J is TRBJ1-3; D gene unclear. Germline V CDR1 and CDR2: LNHDA, SQIVND (reference sequence). The CDR3 loop spans 16 amino acids. V lost 5 bases and J 0 bases, leaving 14 bases between the germline ends. Here the CDR3 reads CASSAGGLPSGNTIYF. Written as DNA, the CDR3 is TGTGCCAGTAGTGCCGGAGGACTGCCCTCTGGAAACACCATATATTTT.

The chain links TRBV5-1 to TRBJ2-3; D not resolved. In germline, CDR1 is SGHRS, CDR2 YFSETQ. Trimming removed 5 bases from V and 7 bases from J, with 8 bases in between. The CDR3 has 11 amino acids. The CDR3 reads CASRDQYTQYF. The CDR3 DNA follows: TGCGCCAGCAGGGACCAATATACGCAGTATTTT.